This T cell receptor beta chain was observed in a study of T cells in tuberculosis. TCRdb keeps only in-frame clones here, not all; method: immunoSEQ multiplex PCR. This sample carries tens of thousands of clones, around 91% of them seen once, and the ten largest clones take 14% to 15%. The CDR3 covers 14 residues. J was trimmed by 5 bases and V by 7 bases; bases with no gene match: 7. Germline CDR1 LNHDA, CDR2 SQIVND (reference sequence). The clonotype originates from a donor aged 10-30 years with latent tuberculosis or without tuberculosis infection. The chain couples TRBV19 to TRBJ2-3; TRBD1 aligns across 9 bases. Sequenced input: PBMCs. CDR3 loop: CASTPDRGGDTQYF. The DNA of the CDR3 is TGTGCCAGTACCCCGGACAGGGGAGGAGATACGCAGTATTTT. The complete variable domain, with remaining parts taken from reference TRBV19 and TRBJ2-3, reads DGGITQSPKYLFRKEGQNVTLSCEQNLNHDAMYWYRQDPGQGLRLIYYSQIVNDFQKGDIAEGYSVSREKKESFPLTVTSAQKNPTAFYLCASTPDRGGDTQYFGPGTRLTVL.